A selection of T cell receptor beta chains follows, all from one sample in a study of blood T cells in healthy people across ages. TCRdb reprocessed the 5' RACE reads via MiXCR and lists one record per CDR3 protein. The sample consists of 850,000 or so distinct CDR3 sequences, 25% to 35% of them appearing once. Sequenced input: blood. All receptors come from a woman of 80 years or more in good health. Both conserved end residues are part of each CDR3. Fields, in order: clone size, J gene, V gene, CDR3 protein. Clone size, where shown, is once, few, many, or a class for clones that have expanded.

abundance: many
j_gene: TRBJ2-1
v_gene: TRBV6-6
CDR3aa: CASSGGARNNEQFF

abundance: .
j_gene: TRBJ1-6
v_gene: TRBV7-9
CDR3aa: CASSLAAGTGLNSPLHF

abundance: .
j_gene: TRBJ2-6
v_gene: TRBV10-1
CDR3aa: CASSDSQKTSGANVLTF

abundance: .
j_gene: TRBJ2-3
v_gene: TRBV29-1
CDR3aa: CSVRTSGRRNTQYF

abundance: .
j_gene: TRBJ2-3
v_gene: TRBV12-3/TRBV12-4
CDR3aa: CASSLRALGGGPDTQYF

abundance: .
j_gene: TRBJ2-7
v_gene: TRBV2
CDR3aa: CASSDNSAGASYEQYF

abundance: many
j_gene: TRBJ2-5
v_gene: TRBV28
CDR3aa: CASSFGDRDPPGQYF

abundance: .
j_gene: TRBJ2-7
v_gene: TRBV20-1
CDR3aa: CSARDLEGSYEQYF

abundance: .
j_gene: TRBJ2-7
v_gene: TRBV7-2
CDR3aa: CASSPSGGWSYEQYF

abundance: .
j_gene: TRBJ2-2
v_gene: TRBV4-3
CDR3aa: CASSQDRGANGELFF

abundance: few
j_gene: TRBJ2-3
v_gene: TRBV27
CDR3aa: CASSFTGKSTDTQYF

abundance: many
j_gene: TRBJ2-3
v_gene: TRBV27
CDR3aa: CASITGQGVLAGGPCSTDTQYF

abundance: many
j_gene: TRBJ2-4
v_gene: TRBV20-1
CDR3aa: CSARELSRGDIQYF

abundance: many
j_gene: TRBJ1-2
v_gene: TRBV12-3/TRBV12-4
CDR3aa: CASSLVVYGYTF

abundance: .
j_gene: TRBJ1-1
v_gene: TRBV19
CDR3aa: CASSSDWGRHTEAFF

abundance: .
j_gene: TRBJ1-2
v_gene: TRBV5-4
CDR3aa: CASSLHSYATGGASGYTF

abundance: .
j_gene: TRBJ2-5
v_gene: TRBV20-1
CDR3aa: CSARARRGTEETQYF

abundance: .
j_gene: TRBJ2-3
v_gene: TRBV18
CDR3aa: CASSLESDAQYF

abundance: .
j_gene: TRBJ2-7
v_gene: TRBV4-2
CDR3aa: CASSQWGEEQYF

abundance: few
j_gene: TRBJ2-1
v_gene: TRBV9
CDR3aa: CASSTRTTYNEQFF

abundance: .
j_gene: TRBJ1-4
v_gene: TRBV4-2
CDR3aa: CASSQETRDRGRRGNEKLFF

abundance: .
j_gene: TRBJ1-1
v_gene: TRBV5-5
CDR3aa: CASSFGQGPTEAFF

abundance: .
j_gene: TRBJ2-3
v_gene: TRBV7-2
CDR3aa: CASSQGLAGASSSTDTQYF

abundance: .
j_gene: TRBJ1-3
v_gene: TRBV5-1
CDR3aa: CASSLGAAGNTIYF

abundance: .
j_gene: TRBJ1-2
v_gene: TRBV5-6
CDR3aa: CASWEQGRNYGYTF